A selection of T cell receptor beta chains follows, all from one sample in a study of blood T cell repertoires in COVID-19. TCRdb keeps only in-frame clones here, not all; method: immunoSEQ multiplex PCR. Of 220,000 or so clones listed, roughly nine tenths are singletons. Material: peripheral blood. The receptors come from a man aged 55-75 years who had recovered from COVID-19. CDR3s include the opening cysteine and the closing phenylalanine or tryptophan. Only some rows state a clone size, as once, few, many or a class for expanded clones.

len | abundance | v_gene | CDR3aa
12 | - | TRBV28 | CASSLRSDEQFF
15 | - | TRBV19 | CASSRGLGTGNEQFF
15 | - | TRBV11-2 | CASSLVAGEYNEQFF
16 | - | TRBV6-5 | CASSYSRASGANVLTF
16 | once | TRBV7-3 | CASSLRAASEDDEQFF
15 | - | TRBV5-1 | CASSLSGSLVNTQYF
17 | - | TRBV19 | CASSTSRQGKSGNTIYF
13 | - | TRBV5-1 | CASSTGQGGGYTF
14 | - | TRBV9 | CASKLADNTGELFF
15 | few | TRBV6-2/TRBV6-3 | CASSYRRAFGNTIYF
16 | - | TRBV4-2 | CASSQAPHGATDTQYF
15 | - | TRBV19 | CASSLYRESPYEQYF
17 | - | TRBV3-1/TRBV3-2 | CASSRGTSGGPYNEQFF
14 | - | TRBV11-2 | CASSLDGVGQPQHF
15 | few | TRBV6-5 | CASSSYGSSSYEQYF
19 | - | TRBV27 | CASSFQGLAGWVNTGELFF
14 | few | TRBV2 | CASSVYSRNTEAFF
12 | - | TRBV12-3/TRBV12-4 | CASSLGRTEAFF
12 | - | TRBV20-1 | CSATELTYEQYF
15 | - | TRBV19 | CASSGTDTRIYGYTF
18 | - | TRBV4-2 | CASSQDNPGQGSFYEQYF
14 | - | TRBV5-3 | CARSAGGNSYEQYF
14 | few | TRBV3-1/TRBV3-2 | CASSRTSGSYEQYF
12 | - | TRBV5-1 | CASSFDLTGYTF
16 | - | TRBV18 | CASSQTGTGSTDTQYF
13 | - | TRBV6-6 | CASSYSRDTEAFF